Below, 32 T cell receptor beta chains from the same sample are listed, as sequenced in a study of T cells expressing NK-cell markers (dated by TCRdb to 2018 to 2021). Libraries were prepared through 5' RACE. Sequencing was carried out with an Illumina HiSeq 2000. Through TCRdb reprocessing, the reads give one entry per CDR3 protein sequence; DNA is omitted. Per the sample table, the count is 200,000 to 300,000 distinct CDR3 sequences. The ten largest clonotypes hold more than 3.5% of the sample. The sequenced sample was blood T cells: a sorted CD56 or NKG2C T cell subset, CD4+ or CD8+ T cells, or bulk PBMC T cells (not recorded which). The origin of the receptors is a woman aged 18 to 75 in good health.

The V and J genes are TRBV2 and TRBJ2-1; checking the TCRdb D call of TRBD1 is not possible without DNA. This CDR3 region has 15 residues. The germline gives CDR1 SNHLY, CDR2 FYNNEI. CDR3 sequence reads: CASSEGGQNLDEQFF.

V is TRBV28 and J is TRBJ2-5; TCRdb's assignment of TRBD1 cannot be checked, as there is no DNA. The CDR3 spans 12 residues. Germline values: CDR1 MDHEN, CDR2 SYDVKM. CDR3 loop: CASSDRGETQYF. The whole variable domain, filled in from reference TRBV28 and TRBJ2-5, reads DVKVTQSSRYLVKRTGEKVFLECVQDMDHENMFWYRQDPGLGLRLIYFSYDVKMKEKGDIPEGYSVSREKKERFSLILESASTNQTSMYLCASSDRGETQYFGPGTRLLVL.

V and J are TRBV20-1 and TRBJ2-5; the D call of TRBD1 rests on TCRdb alone, since no DNA is present to check it. Germline V gene lookup returns CDR1 DFQATT and CDR2 SNEGSKA (reference sequence). The CDR3 runs 15 residues. This CDR3 reads CSASPDRGRRETQYF.

This chain joins TRBV10-3 and TRBJ2-2; TCRdb indicates TRBD1, and absent DNA this call remains unverified. The CDR3 spans 13 residues. Germline assignment: CDR1 ENHRY and CDR2 SYGVKD. The CDR3 region is CAISDSGAGELFF.

This chain connects TRBV11-2 to TRBJ2-1; the D gene TCRdb calls, TRBD1, cannot be checked with no DNA. The CDR3 has 16 amino acids. CDR1 is SGHAT and CDR2 is FQNNGV in the germline V gene. CDR3 loop: CASSLDRGSSYNEQFF.

This CDR3 reads CSADGGNEQFF. This chain connects TRBV20-1 to TRBJ2-1; TCRdb picks TRBD1, but there is no DNA to check that call. The CDR3 spans 11 residues. The germline gives CDR1 DFQATT, CDR2 SNEGSKA (reference sequence).

CDR3 loop: CSIRQPSETQYF. The chain employs TRBV29-1 and TRBJ2-5; TCRdb's D call of TRBD2 is untestable without DNA. Germline lookup yields CDR1 SQVTM and CDR2 ANQGSEA. The CDR3 spans 12 residues. Using reference TRBV29-1 and TRBJ2-5 for the parts outside the CDR3, the full variable domain is SAVISQKPSRDICQRGTSLTIQCQVDSQVTMMFWYRQQPGQSLTLIATANQGSEATYESGFVIDKFPISRPNLTFSTLTVSNMSPEDSSIYLCSIRQPSETQYFGPGTRLLVL.

This chain links TRBV12-3 or TRBV12-4 with TRBJ2-1; TCRdb names TRBD2, which stays unverified in the absence of DNA. CDR3 length: 17 amino acids. The CDR3 spells CASIPSGRDSGDNEQFF.

The rearrangement joins TRBV10-3 to TRBJ1-2. Germline CDR1 and CDR2: ENHRY and SYGVKD. This CDR3 is built from 16 residues. The CDR3 sequence: CAISETTIFDSGGYTF.

The chain is built from TRBV7-2 and TRBJ2-1; as DNA is missing, the TRBD2 call by TCRdb cannot be tested. Germline CDR1 reads SGHTA; CDR2 reads FQGNSA. The CDR3 is 16 amino acids. The CDR3 reads CASSLVGTSGINEQFF.

The chain uses TRBV12-3 or TRBV12-4 and TRBJ2-1; TCRdb reports TRBD2, a call that lacks DNA to check it against. The CDR3 is made up of 14 amino acids. The CDR3 here is CASSLAATPHEQFF.

The J gene is TRBJ2-4, the V gene TRBV13. The CDR3 is made up of 15 amino acids. Germline CDR1 is PRHDT and CDR2 is FYEKMQ (reference sequence). This CDR3 is CASSLPGLAKNIQYF.

The chain links TRBV2 to TRBJ2-1. Germline lookup yields CDR1 SNHLY and CDR2 FYNNEI. The CDR3 is 14 residues long. The CDR3 protein is CASNLDPSYNEQFF.

This chain links TRBV10-2 with TRBJ2-3; there is no DNA to check the TCRdb D call of TRBD1. The germline V gene has CDR1 WSHSY and CDR2 SAAADI. The CDR3 spans 14 residues. CDR3 in amino acids: CASSAGDRADTQYF.

V gene TRBV29-1 combines with J gene TRBJ1-1; absent DNA, TCRdb's TRBD1 call cannot be checked. Germline CDR1 and CDR2: SQVTM and ANQGSEA. This CDR3 comprises 12 residues. CDR3 protein: CSVIPGPNEAFF.

V usage is TRBV11-2 and J usage is TRBJ2-1; the TCRdb call, TRBD2, lacks DNA for checking. The CDR3 is 14 amino acids. Germline assignment: CDR1 SGHAT and CDR2 FQNNGV. This CDR3 reads CASSPRAQSNEQFF.

The chain uses TRBV10-3 and TRBJ1-2. The CDR3 is 14 residues long. Germline V gene lookup returns CDR1 ENHRY and CDR2 SYGVKD. CDR3 sequence reads: CAISERQNNYGYTF.

V is TRBV7-2 and J is TRBJ2-4. The CDR3 covers 16 residues. Germline V gene data show CDR1 as SGHTA and CDR2 as FQGNSA. CDR3 in amino acids: CASSPDRGVAKNIQYF.

This chain joins TRBV6-2 or TRBV6-3 and TRBJ2-1; without DNA, the TCRdb call of TRBD2 cannot be checked. The CDR3 has 14 amino acids. Germline V gene data show CDR1 as MNHEY and CDR2 as SVGEGT. This CDR3 is CASSRTSGMYEQFF.

The chain carries TRBV5-1 and TRBJ1-2; TCRdb proposes TRBD1, but this gene call is untestable without DNA. This CDR3 contains 13 residues. Germline V CDR1 and CDR2: SGHRS, YFSETQ. CDR3 in amino acids: CASSLVGDYGYTF. Supplemented by reference TRBV5-1 and TRBJ1-2, the full variable domain reads KAGVTQTPRYLIKTRGQQVTLSCSPISGHRSVSWYQQTPGQGLQFLFEYFSETQRNKGNFPGRFSGRQFSNSRSEMNVSTLELGDSALYLCASSLVGDYGYTFGSGTRLTVV.

The rearrangement uses TRBV27 and TRBJ2-2; checking the TCRdb D call of TRBD1 is not possible without DNA. CDR1 and CDR2 (germline): MNHEY, SMNVEV (reference sequence). The CDR3 consists of 13 residues. The CDR3 is CASSPQGPGELFF.

The rearrangement joins TRBV12-3 or TRBV12-4 to TRBJ2-7; TCRdb lists TRBD2, though no DNA is available to test this call. This CDR3 has 16 amino acids. CDR3 sequence reads: CASSLAPLADYYEQYF.

The rearrangement joins TRBV10-3 to TRBJ2-7; the D call of TRBD1 rests on TCRdb alone, since no DNA is present to check it. The germline V gene has CDR1 ENHRY and CDR2 SYGVKD. The CDR3 spans 13 residues. The CDR3 region is CAIQDRDSYEQYF.

The chain joins TRBV20-1 to TRBJ1-5; TCRdb designates TRBD1, a call that cannot be tested without DNA. CDR3 length: 15 amino acids. Germline CDR1 and CDR2: DFQATT and SNEGSKA (reference sequence). The CDR3 spells CSALRGAGGNQPQHF.

The J gene is TRBJ2-1, the V gene TRBV20-1. The CDR3 is 11 residues long. Germline V lookup: CDR1 DFQATT, CDR2 SNEGSKA (reference sequence). The CDR3 loop is CSATSLYEQFF.

The V call is TRBV20-1, the J call TRBJ2-5; there is no DNA to check the TCRdb D call of TRBD1. The CDR3 is 13 residues long. Germline V gives CDR1 DFQATT, CDR2 SNEGSKA (reference sequence). Here the CDR3 reads CSARAGVGETQYF.

The rearrangement links TRBV7-2 to TRBJ1-5. The CDR3 spans 15 residues. Germline assignment: CDR1 SGHTA and CDR2 FQGNSA. CDR3 sequence reads: CASSLSTKGNQPQHF.

The V and J genes are TRBV20-1 and TRBJ1-2; TCRdb gives TRBD1 as the D gene, but with no DNA this cannot be confirmed. CDR1 is DFQATT and CDR2 is SNEGSKA in the germline V gene (reference sequence). The CDR3 length is 12 residues. CDR3: CSVRDSQSGYTF.

The chain links TRBV20-1 to TRBJ1-5; TCRdb selects TRBD1, and the lack of DNA leaves this call unchecked. In germline, CDR1 is DFQATT, CDR2 SNEGSKA (reference sequence). The CDR3 has 13 residues. CDR3 sequence: CSAQTGTNQPQHF.

The rearrangement uses TRBV11-3 and TRBJ2-3; the TCRdb call, TRBD1, lacks DNA for checking. The germline CDR1 and CDR2 sequences are SGHNT and YENEEA. This CDR3 spans 13 amino acids. CDR3 sequence reads: CASSLGAPDTQYF.

This sequence joins TRBV3-1 and TRBJ2-3; with no DNA, the TCRdb D assignment of TRBD1 cannot be verified. The CDR3 has 15 amino acids. Germline V gene lookup returns CDR1 LGHDT and CDR2 YNNKEL (reference sequence). The CDR3 loop is CASSQYAGVTDTQYF.

The V gene is TRBV11-2, the J gene TRBJ2-3; TCRdb selects TRBD2, and the lack of DNA leaves this call unchecked. The germline V gene encodes CDR1 SGHAT and CDR2 FQNNGV. The CDR3 spans 20 residues. The chain's CDR3 is CASSSDPGLAGGKSTDTQYF.